A selection of T cell receptor beta chains follows, all from one sample in a study of blood T cell repertoires in COVID-19. Clones were read by immunoSEQ multiplex PCR, and TCRdb kept only the in-frame ones, dropping some. The data hold 170,000 or so clones, with roughly 84% observed a single time. Sequences were obtained from peripheral blood. The receptors originated from a man between 18 and 35 years old with active or convalescent COVID-19. Each CDR3 is given with its conserved first and last residue. The D gene is left open where the match is weak. Size tells how often a clone was seen (once, few, many) or the class of an expanded clone, and some rows leave it out.

CDR3 DNA | CDR3 protein | clone size | J gene | D gene | V gene
TGTGCCAGCAGTGAATCCCTCGCCGCGGGCCCCGGGGGTACTGAAGCTTTCTTT | CASSESLAAGPGGTEAFF | few | TRBJ1-1 | NA | TRBV25-1
TGTGCCTGGAGCGTCTCTGGAAACACCATATATTTT | CAWSVSGNTIYF | NA | TRBJ1-3 | NA | TRBV30
TGTGCCAGCAGCTCCCGGGACAGGGAACGCGATGAGCAGTTCTTC | CASSSRDRERDEQFF | NA | TRBJ2-1 | TRBD1 | TRBV7-9
TGTGCCAGCAGTACCGGGGCGGGAGGGACCGGGGAGCTGTTTTTT | CASSTGAGGTGELFF | NA | TRBJ2-2 | TRBD2 | TRBV6-2/TRBV6-3
TGTGCCAGCAGCGCAACTAGCGGGAGACGAGAGACCCAGTACTTC | CASSATSGRRETQYF | NA | TRBJ2-5 | TRBD2 | TRBV9
TGTGCCAGCAGCTTTCGGGGCGGGAGCTTCTACGAGCAGTACTTC | CASSFRGGSFYEQYF | once | TRBJ2-7 | TRBD2 | TRBV11-3
TGCGCCAGCAGCCAAGGGACTAGCGGGGTAAGCTCCTACAATGAGCAGTTCTTC | CASSQGTSGVSSYNEQFF | NA | TRBJ2-1 | TRBD2 | TRBV4-1
TGTGCCAGCAGCCCCCCCGGGAGCTTGCGGGATACGCAGTATTTT | CASSPPGSLRDTQYF | NA | TRBJ2-3 | NA | TRBV28
TGTGCCAGCAGTGATTCCCCGGGCCCGTTGAGGGGGGGCTTCCAAGAGACCCAGTACTTC | CASSDSPGPLRGGFQETQYF | NA | TRBJ2-5 | NA | TRBV2
TGTGCCAGCAGTACCCCCGGGGGCGAGCAGTACTTC | CASSTPGGEQYF | NA | TRBJ2-7 | NA | TRBV6-1
TGCGCCAGCAGCGTTACAGGGGCCGGAAACACCATATATTTT | CASSVTGAGNTIYF | NA | TRBJ1-3 | TRBD1 | TRBV5-1
TGTGCCAGCAGCCCCCGGGCGGGAGGAGGCACCGGGGAGCTGTTTTTT | CASSPRAGGGTGELFF | NA | TRBJ2-2 | TRBD2 | TRBV9
TGTGCCAGCAGCAGCGGGAGAAATAGCTACGAGCAGTACTTC | CASSSGRNSYEQYF | NA | TRBJ2-7 | TRBD2 | TRBV2
TGTGCCAGTAGTATGGGCCAGAAGAATTCCTTCAAATTTAACTATGGCTACACCTTC | CASSMGQKNSFKFNYGYTF | NA | TRBJ1-2 | NA | TRBV19
TGTGCCAGCTCCGACATTCGGGGGGGCAATGAGCAGTTCTTC | CASSDIRGGNEQFF | NA | TRBJ2-1 | TRBD2 | TRBV18
TGTGCCAGCAGTTACGGACAGGTGAATGAGCAGTTCTTC | CASSYGQVNEQFF | NA | TRBJ2-1 | TRBD1 | TRBV6-5
TGTGCCAGCAGCCCGAGGGGAGGACCAGATAGCAATCAGCCCCAGCATTTT | CASSPRGGPDSNQPQHF | once | TRBJ1-5 | NA | TRBV4-2
TGTGCCAGCAGCGCGGGGGTTTTAAGGGACGAGCAGTACTTC | CASSAGVLRDEQYF | NA | TRBJ2-7 | TRBD2 | TRBV5-6
TGTGCCATCAGCCGGGACTTAAACCCCTACGAGCAGTACTTC | CAISRDLNPYEQYF | NA | TRBJ2-7 | NA | TRBV10-3
TGTGCCAGCAGAGAGGACAGGGACTATGGCTACACCTTC | CASREDRDYGYTF | NA | TRBJ1-2 | TRBD1 | TRBV2
TGTGCCAGTAGTATCACCAGATTCACAGATACGCAGTATTTT | CASSITRFTDTQYF | NA | TRBJ2-3 | NA | TRBV19
TGTGCCAGCAGCTTGTTTCTAGCCCCTTACAATGAGCAGTTCTTC | CASSLFLAPYNEQFF | NA | TRBJ2-1 | NA | TRBV5-6
TGTGCCAGCAGCTTGGTTCAGTACAGAGACTATGGCTACACCTTC | CASSLVQYRDYGYTF | NA | TRBJ1-2 | NA | TRBV5-5
TGTGCCAGCAGCTTACGAGGTTATAATTCACCCCTCCACTTT | CASSLRGYNSPLHF | once | TRBJ1-6 | NA | TRBV7-2
TGTGCCAGCAGCCAAGATAAACAGCTGAGCCCTTCCTATGGCTACACCTTC | CASSQDKQLSPSYGYTF | NA | TRBJ1-2 | NA | TRBV3-1/TRBV3-2
TGCGCCAGCAGCCAAGATAGGAGGGATACCTACGAGCAGTACTTC | CASSQDRRDTYEQYF | many | TRBJ2-7 | NA | TRBV4-1
TGTGCCAGCAGGGGCTGGCGGGAGGGAGATACGCAGTATTTT | CASRGWREGDTQYF | NA | TRBJ2-3 | TRBD2 | TRBV6-5
TGTGCCAGCAGTTTATCGGACAACACAGATACGCAGTATTTT | CASSLSDNTDTQYF | NA | TRBJ2-3 | NA | TRBV27
TGTGCCATCAGTTTCCACCAGACTAGCGGGAGGGTTAATGAGCAGTTCTTC | CAISFHQTSGRVNEQFF | NA | TRBJ2-1 | TRBD2 | TRBV10-3
TGTGCCAGTAGTATAGTAGGAGCGGATAATTCACCCCTCCACTTT | CASSIVGADNSPLHF | NA | TRBJ1-6 | NA | TRBV19
TGTGCCAGCAGCCCGACTCGAGACACAGATACGCAGTATTTT | CASSPTRDTDTQYF | NA | TRBJ2-3 | NA | TRBV6-5
TGTGCCAGCAGTTTAGGACAGGTGGCTGGCTACACCTTC | CASSLGQVAGYTF | NA | TRBJ1-2 | TRBD1 | TRBV28
TGTGCCAGCAGCAAACATGCGGACAGGTCGGAAGAGACCCAGTACTTC | CASSKHADRSEETQYF | NA | TRBJ2-5 | NA | TRBV21-1
TGCGCCAGCAGGGCGGGCAGGGGCAATAACTATGGCTACACCTTC | CASRAGRGNNYGYTF | NA | TRBJ1-2 | NA | TRBV5-1
TGCGCCAGCAGCTCGGGGGGACAAAACTATAATTCACCCCTCCACTTT | CASSSGGQNYNSPLHF | NA | TRBJ1-6 | NA | TRBV5-1
TGTGCCAGCGCGCGCGGGGGTAAAGGAGGCTACACCTTC | CASARGGKGGYTF | NA | TRBJ1-2 | NA | TRBV28
TGTGCCAGCAGCTCCCGACCCTACGGGAATGAAAAACTGTTTTTT | CASSSRPYGNEKLFF | NA | TRBJ1-4 | NA | TRBV11-2
TGTGCCAGCAGCCAAGGGACACTGACTAATGAAAAACTGTTTTTT | CASSQGTLTNEKLFF | few | TRBJ1-4 | NA | TRBV4-2
TGTGCCAGCAGCTTGAGGGAGGCTCCAGATACGCAGTATTTT | CASSLREAPDTQYF | NA | TRBJ2-3 | NA | TRBV7-8
TGTGCCAGCAGCTTTCTAGGTGGCTACACCTTC | CASSFLGGYTF | NA | TRBJ1-2 | NA | TRBV7-9
TGTGCCAGCAGCTTAGTGCCCTCGGCGGGGAGCTACGAGCAGTACTTC | CASSLVPSAGSYEQYF | few | TRBJ2-7 | NA | TRBV11-2
TGTGCCAGCAGCTTAGACAGGGGGCGAGAGACCCAGTACTTC | CASSLDRGRETQYF | NA | TRBJ2-5 | TRBD1 | TRBV5-4
TGTGCCAGCAGCAAAGCCGGGCGGACTAGCGGGGGGACTAGCACAGATACGCAGTATTTT | CASSKAGRTSGGTSTDTQYF | NA | TRBJ2-3 | NA | TRBV21-1
TGTGCCAGCAGCCGGGACAGGGGTCCGAACACTGAAGCTTTCTTT | CASSRDRGPNTEAFF | few | TRBJ1-1 | TRBD1 | TRBV6-2/TRBV6-3
TGTGCCAGCAGTGAATCGAACCTACAAGAGACCCAGTACTTC | CASSESNLQETQYF | once | TRBJ2-5 | NA | TRBV25-1
TGTGCCAGCCGGCAGGGGGGATCACCCCTCCACTTT | CASRQGGSPLHF | NA | TRBJ1-6 | TRBD1 | TRBV2
TGCGCCAGCAGGACACGGCTAGCGGGGGGGAGGAGCACAGATACGCAGTATTTT | CASRTRLAGGRSTDTQYF | NA | TRBJ2-3 | TRBD2 | TRBV5-1
TGTGCCAGCAGTTTACCTCAGGGGAGGGGCACTGAAGCTTTCTTT | CASSLPQGRGTEAFF | NA | TRBJ1-1 | NA | TRBV6-5
TGCGCCAGCAGCCAAGCACCGGGACAGCTATACAATGAGCAGTTCTTC | CASSQAPGQLYNEQFF | once | TRBJ2-1 | TRBD1 | TRBV4-1
TGTGCCTACCGGGGACAGGATAAGACCCAGTACTTC | CAYRGQDKTQYF | NA | TRBJ2-5 | TRBD1 | TRBV28
TGTGCCACCAGCAGGACCCTTGGCGGGGGGCGAGATACGCAGTATTTT | CATSRTLGGGRDTQYF | NA | TRBJ2-3 | TRBD2 | TRBV15